These 20 T cell receptor beta chains came from one sample sequenced in a study of T-cell reconstitution after alpha-beta-depleted transplantation in children (dated by TCRdb to 2016 to 2017). The library was prepared using PCR. The sequencing machine was an Illumina HiSeq 2500. To normalize quantification of the TCRbeta repertoire, the TCR libraries were built with molecular barcoding that relied on unique molecular identifiers. TCRdb reanalyzed the raw reads on its own, using fastp at Q25 for trimming and MiXCR for clone calling, and kept in-frame beta chains. Merged by CDR3 protein, the rows form single entries marked with the most common genes and DNA. This sample has approximately 300,000 distinct CDR3 sequences in its table, and around 10% of those were observed once. Less than 9% of the sample lies in the top ten. The sample's treatment or condition, from its label and the paper: allogeneic hematopoietic cell transplantation with graft depleted of TCRalphabeta T cells and CD19 B cells.

Here the sequenced sample was PBMCs, taken before TCRalphabeta/CD19-depleted stem cell transplant. Every receptor here comes from a boy under two years old with acute myeloid leukemia, due to receive a stem cell transplant.

The V and J genes are TRBV28 and TRBJ2-1, with 8 bases fitting TRBD2. The CDR3 consists of 16 residues. Germline assignment: CDR1 MDHEN and CDR2 SYDVKM. J lost 9 bases, V lost 4 bases, and 14 bases had no gene match. In DNA form, the CDR3 reads TGTGCCAGCAGTTCATGGGGGACTAGTGGTTACGGTGAGCAGTTCTTC. This sequence encodes CASSSWGTSGYGEQFF.

This clonotype was seen repeatedly, ten times or more. The chain couples TRBV3-1 to TRBJ1-3; D gene ambiguous. The CDR3 extends over 15 amino acids. Germline V gene sequence: CDR1 LGHDT, CDR2 YNNKEL (reference sequence). V dropped 4 bases and J dropped 0 bases, with 10 bases sitting between them. The DNA for the CDR3 is TGTGCCAGCAGCCTAGGATTCAGCTCTGGAAACACCATATATTTT. Protein: CASSLGFSSGNTIYF. The entire variable domain, with the rest obtained from reference TRBV3-1 and TRBJ1-3, is as follows: DTAVSQTPKYLVTQMGNDKSIKCEQNLGHDTMYWYKQDSKKFLKIMFSYNNKELIINETVPNRFSPKSPDKAHLNLHINSLELGDSAVYFCASSLGFSSGNTIYFGEGSWLTVV.

Details on this clonotype: A much larger clone lies one base from this, so it may be a read error. The chain recombines TRBV3-1 with TRBJ2-7; 10 nucleotides line up with TRBD2. J gave up 2 bases and V 8 bases, and 18 bases lay outside the gene matches. Per germline, CDR1 LGHDT and CDR2 YNNKEL (reference sequence). The CDR3 runs to 18 residues. This CDR3 reads CASCLTSGGGKGAYEQYF. CDR3 DNA: TGTGCCAGCTGTTTAACCAGCGGGGGGGGAAAGGGCGCCTACGAGCAGTACTTC.

In this sample, this clonotype turned up many times. The chain uses TRBV28 and TRBJ1-4, with a weak D call TRBD1 (6 bases). Between the trimmed V and J ends, which lost 5 bases and 0 bases, there was a span of 16 bases. The CDR3 is 17 amino acids. CDR1 and CDR2 from the germline V gene are MDHEN and SYDVKM. The CDR3 nucleotides are TGTGCCAGCAGTCCTCGACCAGGGGCTGCAACTAATGAAAAACTGTTTTTT. This sequence encodes CASSPRPGAATNEKLFF.

At least ten counts were recorded for this clonotype. The J gene is TRBJ2-3, the V gene TRBV28, with D perhaps matching TRBD2 (6 bases). The ends were cut back, 6 bases at V and 4 bases at J, with 23 bases in the middle. Germline CDR1 reads MDHEN; CDR2 reads SYDVKM. The CDR3 length is 17 residues. CDR3 sequence: CASRPPGSQVTPDTQYF. The CDR3 bases are TGTGCCAGCAGGCCCCCCGGGAGCCAAGTTACCCCAGATACGCAGTATTTT.

This clonotype was counted ten times or more. The V and J genes are TRBV6-5 and TRBJ1-2, with a possible D match to TRBD1 (6 bases). The CDR3 runs 17 residues. Germline V lookup: CDR1 MNHEY, CDR2 SVGAGI. Deletions cut 3 bases from V and 0 bases from J, with 17 bases between. CDR3: CASSYLTGPLANYGYTF. CDR3 nucleotides: TGTGCCAGCAGTTATCTGACAGGTCCCTTGGCTAACTATGGCTACACCTTC.

The rearrangement uses TRBV7-9 and TRBJ2-7; D may be TRBD2 (5 bases). Trimming stripped 3 bases from V and 5 bases from J, with 11 bases between. The CDR3 covers 13 residues. CDR1 is SEHNR and CDR2 is FQNEAQ in the germline V gene (reference sequence). Here the CDR3 DNA reads TGTGCCAGCAGCTTTATACTGACTAACGAGCAGTACTTC. The encoded protein is CASSFILTNEQYF. Looking up the rest from reference TRBV7-9 and TRBJ2-7 gives the full variable domain: DTGVSQNPRHKITKRGQNVTFRCDPISEHNRLYWYRQTLGQGPEFLTYFQNEAQLEKSRLLSDRFSAERPKGSFSTLEIQRTEQGDSAMYLCASSFILTNEQYFGPGTRLTVT.

This clonotype came up many times. The chain joins TRBV7-2 to TRBJ2-3; a possible D gene is TRBD1 (5 bases). Trimming pared 2 bases from V and 6 bases from J, leaving 9 bases between. The CDR3 has 13 residues. Germline values: CDR1 SGHTA, CDR2 FQGNSA. CDR3 nucleotides: TGTGCCAGCAGCTTAAGCCCAGGGGATACGCAGTATTTT. It yields the protein CASSLSPGDTQYF. The complete variable domain, with remaining parts taken from reference TRBV7-2 and TRBJ2-3, reads GAGVSQSPSNKVTEKGKDVELRCDPISGHTALYWYRQSLGQGLEFLIYFQGNSAPDKSGLPSDRFSAERTGGSVSTLTIQRTQQEDSAVYLCASSLSPGDTQYFGPGTRLTVL.

This clonotype was seen at least ten times. V usage is TRBV7-9 and J usage is TRBJ1-2; D remains ambiguous. The CDR3 consists of 13 residues. The germline gives CDR1 SEHNR, CDR2 FQNEAQ (reference sequence). Trimming removed 8 bases from V and 6 bases from J, with 16 bases in between. The CDR3 DNA reads as TGTGCCAGCTCCCCCATCAACAAAGATGGCTACACCTTC. Its protein is CASSPINKDGYTF.

The chain uses TRBV7-8 and TRBJ2-7, with TRBD1 as a possible D gene (6 bases). In germline, CDR1 is SGHVS, CDR2 FQNEAQ. V dropped 1 base and J dropped 5 bases, with 12 bases sitting between them. The CDR3 is 14 residues long. The CDR3 loop reads CASSLEPGADEQYF. DNA of the CDR3: TGTGCCAGCAGCTTAGAGCCAGGGGCTGACGAGCAGTACTTC. The complete variable domain, with remaining parts taken from reference TRBV7-8 and TRBJ2-7, reads GAGVSQSPRYKVAKRGQDVALRCDPISGHVSLFWYQQALGQGPEFLTYFQNEAQLDKSGLPSDRFFAERPEGSVSTLKIQRTQQEDSAVYLCASSLEPGADEQYFGPGTRLTVT.

This clonotype occurred many times. The rearrangement joins TRBV28 to TRBJ1-4, with 7 bases lining up with TRBD1. J was trimmed by 0 bases and V by 3 bases; bases with no gene match: 7. Per germline, CDR1 MDHEN and CDR2 SYDVKM. The length of the CDR3 is 17 residues. CDR3 amino acids: CASSLARGFATNEKLFF. The CDR3 DNA sequence: TGTGCCAGCAGTTTGGCCAGGGGGTTTGCAACTAATGAAAAACTGTTTTTT.

In its sample, this clonotype was seen many times. The chain is built from TRBV3-1 and TRBJ2-1, with D tentatively TRBD1 (5 bases). The ends were cut back, 4 bases at V and 3 bases at J, with 10 bases in the middle. The CDR3 extends over 14 amino acids. From germline, CDR1 is LGHDT and CDR2 YNNKEL (reference sequence). The CDR3 spells CASSLLDSYNEQFF. The CDR3 region has the DNA TGTGCCAGCAGCCTCCTCGACAGCTACAATGAGCAGTTCTTC.

Comment on this clonotype: One base away lies a much larger clone, so this may be a sequencing read error. The rearrangement uses TRBV20-1 and TRBJ2-7; tentatively, D is TRBD1 (6 bases). Germline CDR1 DFQATT, CDR2 SNEGSKA (reference sequence). The CDR3 totals 14 residues. The CDR3 DNA reads TGCAGTGCTAGAGTTACAGGGAGAGATTACGACCAGTACTTC. Translated: CSARVTGRDYDQYF.

At least ten counts were recorded for this clonotype. V gene TRBV7-9 combines with J gene TRBJ2-7; D uncertain. Germline CDR1 and CDR2: SEHNR and FQNEAQ (reference sequence). Trimming took off 1 base at V and 6 bases at J, with 13 bases between the two ends. This CDR3 is built from 14 residues. The CDR3 nucleotides are TGTGCCAGCAGCTTAGGACTCACTACGAGCGAGCAGTACTTC. Encoded protein: CASSLGLTTSEQYF.

This clonotype showed up many times. The chain couples TRBV3-1 to TRBJ2-7; D is ambiguous. Germline V gene sequence: CDR1 LGHDT, CDR2 YNNKEL (reference sequence). CDR3 length: 12 amino acids. Trimming took 0 bases from V and 1 from J, leaving 1 base between them. In DNA form, the CDR3 reads TGTGCCAGCAGCCAAGAGTCCTACGAGCAGTACTTC. Encoded protein: CASSQESYEQYF.

This clonotype was picked up a small number of times. The chain employs TRBV13 and TRBJ2-2, with 7 bases identical to TRBD2. Germline CDR1 and CDR2: PRHDT and FYEKMQ (reference sequence). CDR3 size: 16 residues. V dropped 3 bases and J dropped 2; count of bases not matched to a gene: 6. DNA of the CDR3: TGTGCCAGCAGCTTTATGACTAGCCTAAACACCGGGGAGCTGTTTTTT. This codes for CASSFMTSLNTGELFF.

This clonotype was seen at least ten times. The chain is built from TRBV19 and TRBJ2-5; D gene ambiguous. This CDR3 has 12 amino acids. Trimming cost V 1 base and J 4 bases, with 4 bases left between them. Germline assignment: CDR1 LNHDA and CDR2 SQIVND (reference sequence). The CDR3 DNA is TGTGCCAGTAGTATAGCTGGAGAGACCCAGTACTTC. Encoded protein: CASSIAGETQYF.

This clonotype showed up just a few times. The rearrangement links TRBV25-1 to TRBJ2-7, with 10 positions matching TRBD2. From germline, CDR1 is MGHDK and CDR2 SYGVNS. CDR3 length: 21 amino acids. With 0 bases clipped from V and 0 bases from J, the junction kept 17 bases outside the gene matches. This CDR3 is CASSEYFPWQVGLADSYEQYF. The CDR3 DNA reads as TGTGCCAGCAGTGAATATTTCCCGTGGCAGGTCGGACTAGCGGACTCCTACGAGCAGTACTTC.

This clonotype occurred many times. This chain joins TRBV18 and TRBJ2-5, with D possibly TRBD1 on 6 matching bases. Between the trimmed V and J ends, which lost 3 bases and 4 bases, there was a span of 12 bases. CDR3 length: 14 amino acids. The V gene's germline CDR1 is KGHSH and CDR2 LQKENI. The CDR3, as DNA: TGTGCCAGCTCACCTGGACAGTTTGTAGAGACCCAGTACTTC. Translated: CASSPGQFVETQYF.

In its sample, this clonotype was seen many times. V is TRBV20-1 and J is TRBJ2-7; 12 nucleotides agree with TRBD2. V was clipped by 2 bases and J by 5 bases; unmatched bases: 7. The CDR3 contains 15 residues. The germline CDR1 and CDR2 sequences are DFQATT and SNEGSKA (reference sequence). The CDR3 coding sequence is TGCAGTGCTAGATCGGGACTAGCGGGTGCTAACGAGCAGTACTTC. Protein product: CSARSGLAGANEQYF.